This T cell receptor (beta chain) is drawn from a study of STAT3 mutations in large granular lymphocyte leukemia. Study as a whole: Immunosuppressive therapy was given to more than half of T-LGLL patients. The study, taken as a whole, reports: Some patients had dominant TCR clones larger than their STAT3 mutant burden. In T-cell large granular lymphocyte leukemia, about half of patients showed multiple immunodominant subclonotypes. Samples missed the first appearance of the clone.

The CDR3 sequence is 16 residues long. Germline assignment: CDR1 MNHNY and CDR2 SVGAGI (reference sequence). V lost 2 bases to trimming and J lost 5 bases, with 19 bases between them. To note about this clone: Antigen unknown.

Assay used: immunoSEQ multiplex PCR; TCRdb lists only in-frame clones, some missing. The sample lists fewer than 3,000 clones, 50% to 80% occurring once. The sample was peripheral blood mononuclear cells. This TCR derives from a man between 60 and 75 years old with T-cell large granular lymphocyte leukemia. Some clones in this sample may be carry-over from other donors' samples. The genes are TRBV6-6 and TRBJ2-7, with a weak D call TRBD1 (8 bases). CDR3 sequence (DNA): TGTGCCAGCAGTTACGGGGGGGGACAGGCTAGCAACGAGCAGTACTTC. This gives the protein CASSYGGGQASNEQYF.